This TCR beta chain was profiled in a study of persistence of HIV-infected CD4 T cells. Study at large: The sample holds CD4+ T cells responsive to CMV or HIV-1 Gag. Two participants gave one leukapheresis sample; others gave up to roughly 180 mL blood repeatedly.

Sequencing used immunoSEQ version 4 in survey mode. Template was genomic DNA at roughly 9.6 ng/uL, with up to about 1 ug used per sample. Measured with immunoSEQ multiplex PCR; TCRdb has only the in-frame clones, and not every one. This table holds tens of thousands of clones, 82% found once. The stimulus was lysate of CMV-infected fibroblasts, about 10 ug/mL. Memory cells lacking CD40L and CD69 with high CD45RO were sorted. Donors had CD4+ T cell counts above 400 cells/uL and were CMV-seropositive. Looked up from germline, CDR1 is KGHSH and CDR2 is LQKENI. The V and J ends lost 1 base and 5 bases respectively, with 7 bases between them. This CDR3 spans 13 amino acids. A word on this clone: The target antigen is unknown.

The sequenced sample was CD4+ T cells sorted from PBMCs after approximately 20-hour stimulation, obtained from a patient who received antiretroviral therapy. The receptor was derived from an adult woman with HIV who was CMV-seropositive. The V gene is TRBV18, the J gene TRBJ2-3; maybe TRBD1 (5 bases). The CDR3 protein is CASSPQQGDTQYF. CDR3 nucleotide sequence: TGTGCCAGCTCACCACAGCAGGGAGATACGCAGTATTTT.